Listed here are 15 T cell receptor beta chains from one sample, sequenced in a study of shared clonotypes between healthy human individuals. Sequenced by immunoSEQ multiplex PCR; TCRdb stores in-frame clones only, minus some. The repertoire holds a few million clones, with 95% as singletons. Sample: naive CD4+ T cells sorted from blood. The subset here: CD45RA+ positively selected. The receptors shown here come from a young man in good health.

This clone was observed a few times. In DNA form, the CDR3 reads TGTGCCAGCAGCTTGAAGGCAGGGTACAATTCACCCCTCCACTTT. Residues: CASSLKAGYNSPLHF. The rearrangement joins TRBV5-8 to TRBJ1-6; a possible D gene is TRBD1 (5 bases). There are 15 residues in the CDR3. Germline loops: CDR1 SGHTS, CDR2 YDEGEE. V was trimmed by 1 base and J by 7 bases, leaving 12 bases between them.

The chain employs TRBV28 and TRBJ1-2; the D is unclear. The V gene lost 1 base and the J gene lost 3 bases, with 3 bases spanning the gap. There are 12 residues in the CDR3. CDR1 MDHEN and CDR2 SYDVKM come from the germline V gene. DNA for the CDR3: TGTGCCAGCAGTTTATTAGACTATGGCTACACCTTC. Its translation is CASSLLDYGYTF.

The V and J genes are TRBV25-1 and TRBJ2-3; 11 bases align to TRBD1. Unmatched junction bases numbered 9, after V lost 6 bases and J lost 4 bases. The CDR3 runs to 16 residues. Looked up from germline, CDR1 is MGHDK and CDR2 is SYGVNS. The CDR3 region is CASSWGGQGAADTQYF. The CDR3 bases are TGTGCCAGCAGCTGGGGCGGACAGGGGGCCGCAGATACGCAGTATTTT.

The rearrangement links TRBV5-4 to TRBJ1-1, with a possible D match to TRBD1 (5 bases). Germline V gene lookup returns CDR1 SGHNT and CDR2 YYREEE (reference sequence). The CDR3 is made up of 15 amino acids. V lost 4 bases and J lost 4, with 17 bases in between. The CDR3 reads CASSPAGFEGTEAFF. The CDR3 DNA reads as TGTGCCAGCAGCCCGGCAGGGTTTGAGGGCACTGAAGCTTTCTTT.

The V gene is TRBV7-9, the J gene TRBJ2-4, with a weak D call TRBD1 (5 bases). The germline V gene has CDR1 SEHNR and CDR2 FQNEAQ (reference sequence). The CDR3 sequence is 16 residues long. Trimming left V 5 bases short and J 0 bases short, with 14 bases between. The CDR3 DNA reads TGTGCCAGCAGCCGCGACAGTACGTCAGCCAAAAACATTCAGTACTTC. Protein sequence: CASSRDSTSAKNIQYF.

The CDR3 bases are TGCGCCAGCAGCCTTATCCCGGGAGTCACAGATACGCAGTATTTT. This translates into CASSLIPGVTDTQYF. This sequence joins TRBV5-1 and TRBJ2-3; D might be TRBD2 (6 bases). The V gene's germline CDR1 is SGHRS and CDR2 YFSETQ. The length of the CDR3 is 15 residues. V lost 4 bases, J lost 2 bases, and 14 bases lay in between. Full variable domain (rest looked up from reference TRBV5-1 and TRBJ2-3): KAGVTQTPRYLIKTRGQQVTLSCSPISGHRSVSWYQQTPGQGLQFLFEYFSETQRNKGNFPGRFSGRQFSNSRSEMNVSTLELGDSALYLCASSLIPGVTDTQYFGPGTRLTVL.

The V call is TRBV2, the J call TRBJ2-1, with TRBD1 matching 9 bases. The germline gives CDR1 SNHLY, CDR2 FYNNEI. V was clipped by 6 bases and J by 15 bases; unmatched bases: 9. The CDR3 is 12 amino acids. The CDR3 nucleotides read TGTGCCAGCAGCGCCGGCGGACAGGGGACGTTCTTC. This gives the protein CASSAGGQGTFF.

On this clone itself: Other DNA sequences in this specimen translate into the identical CDR3. The chain is built from TRBV9 and TRBJ2-3; D is uncertain. V lost 0 bases, J lost 2 bases, and 7 bases lay in between. The CDR3 contains 14 residues. CDR1 SGDLS and CDR2 YYNGEE come from the germline V gene. CDR3 in DNA: TGTGCCAGCAGCGTAGGTCAAAACACAGATACGCAGTATTTT. As protein: CASSVGQNTDTQYF.

V gene TRBV28 combines with J gene TRBJ1-1; 8 nucleotides line up with TRBD1. CDR3 length equals 15 residues. J lost 3 bases, V lost 4 bases, and 7 bases had no gene match. CDR1 and CDR2 from the germline V gene are MDHEN and SYDVKM. CDR3 sequence (DNA): TGTGCCAGCAGTTCCCCGACACAGGGGGACACTGAAGCTTTCTTT. It translates to CASSSPTQGDTEAFF.

The chain uses TRBV19 and TRBJ2-7; weak D call: TRBD2 (5 bases). Trimming shortened V by 3 bases and J by 3 bases, and 9 bases separated the two germline ends. The CDR3 spans 13 residues. Germline CDR1 is LNHDA and CDR2 is SQIVND (reference sequence). The CDR3 sequence is CASSIDAGYEQYF. The CDR3 bases are TGTGCCAGTAGTATCGACGCGGGCTACGAGCAGTACTTC.

CDR3 nucleotides: TGTGCCAGCTCACCTAGTCCACCCGTTCGGCGGGACCTCTTTGGCTACACCTTC. This encodes CASSPSPPVRRDLFGYTF. V gene TRBV18 combines with J gene TRBJ1-2; maybe TRBD1 (5 bases). From germline, CDR1 is KGHSH and CDR2 LQKENI. The V gene lost 3 bases and the J gene lost 7 bases, with 27 bases spanning the gap. This CDR3 is 18 amino acids long. The variable domain in full, with the rest retrieved from reference TRBV18 and TRBJ1-2, is NAGVMQNPRHLVRRRGQEARLRCSPMKGHSHVYWYRQLPEEGLKFMVYLQKENIIDESGMPKERFSAEFPKEGPSILRIQQVVRGDSAAYFCASSPSPPVRRDLFGYTFGSGTRLTVV.

V gene TRBV6-6 combines with J gene TRBJ1-1; 7 bases are shared with TRBD1. The J segment lost 4 bases and the V segment lost 6 bases, leaving 2 bases of the junction unmatched. The CDR3 totals 12 residues. CDR1 is MNHNY and CDR2 is SVGAGI in the germline V gene (reference sequence). The CDR3 DNA sequence: TGTGCCAGCAGGAACAGGGGCACTGAAGCTTTCTTT. Protein: CASRNRGTEAFF.

J is TRBJ1-3 and V is TRBV5-4; 12 nucleotides agree with TRBD1. The CDR3 covers 16 residues. The V segment lost 4 bases and the J segment 4 bases; nucleotides outside the gene matches: 6. Germline V gene lookup returns CDR1 SGHNT and CDR2 YYREEE (reference sequence). The CDR3 region has the DNA TGTGCCAGCAGCAGGGGACAGGGGGCTGCCGGAAACACCATATATTTT. Protein sequence: CASSRGQGAAGNTIYF.

This chain links TRBV10-3 with TRBJ2-5; no definite D call. This CDR3 spans 13 amino acids. Trimming removed 4 bases from V and 2 bases from J, with 8 bases in between. The germline V gene has CDR1 ENHRY and CDR2 SYGVKD. This CDR3 is CAISGSFQETQYF. The CDR3 DNA sequence: TGTGCCATCAGTGGTTCATTTCAAGAGACCCAGTACTTC.

This chain connects TRBV7-3 to TRBJ2-5, with 8 nucleotides matching TRBD1. Germline assignment: CDR1 SGHTA and CDR2 FQGTGA. V trimming: 5 bases; J trimming: 4 bases; junction bases outside the gene matches: 9. The CDR3 is 15 residues long. This chain's CDR3 is CASSPRTGTRETQYF. The CDR3 nucleotides are TGTGCCAGCAGCCCAAGGACAGGGACTCGAGAGACCCAGTACTTC.